These 26 T cell receptor beta chains came from one sample sequenced in a study of shared clonotypes between healthy human individuals. TCRdb keeps only in-frame clones here, not all; method: immunoSEQ multiplex PCR. The table lists about 520,000 clones, 95% to 96% of them singletons. What was sequenced was naive CD4+ T cells sorted from blood. This sample's subset: CD45RA+ positively selected. Source of these receptors: a young woman in good health.

The CDR3 DNA is TGTGCCAGCAGCTTTGGGGGGGCCCTCGAGCAGTACTTC. Translation gives CASSFGGALEQYF. The rearrangement links TRBV11-2 to TRBJ2-7, with D perhaps TRBD2 (7 bases). The germline gives CDR1 SGHAT, CDR2 FQNNGV. Trimming stripped 3 bases from V and 6 bases from J, with 12 bases between. The CDR3 has 13 residues.

V and J are TRBV9 and TRBJ2-1; 10 positions match TRBD2. Germline V gene sequence: CDR1 SGDLS, CDR2 YYNGEE. V was clipped by 1 base and J by 8 bases; unmatched bases: 12. The CDR3 extends over 17 amino acids. CDR3 DNA: TGTGCCAGCAGCGTAAAACCTCAGCGGGAGGGTTATGATGAGCAGTTCTTC. Translating it yields CASSVKPQREGYDEQFF.

The genes are TRBV19 and TRBJ1-5; tentative D call: TRBD1 (5 bases). The CDR3 covers 15 residues. Germline V lookup: CDR1 LNHDA, CDR2 SQIVND (reference sequence). V was trimmed by 9 bases and J by 0 bases, leaving 15 bases between them. CDR3 coding DNA: TGTGCCAGCGGACCCGGGGCCGATAGCAATCAGCCCCAGCATTTT. Translated: CASGPGADSNQPQHF.

J is TRBJ2-1 and V is TRBV5-1; D gene unclear. Trimming pared 3 bases from V and 9 bases from J, leaving 22 bases between. Germline lookup yields CDR1 SGHRS and CDR2 YFSETQ. The CDR3 has 16 amino acids. The CDR3 DNA reads TGCGCCAGCAGCTCACTCCCTCCGGCGGCGGCGGCTGAGCAGTTCTTC. Translation gives CASSSLPPAAAAEQFF.

The CDR3 DNA is TGCGCCAGCAGCTTGAAAGGGACTAGCGGTTTTAATGAGCAGTTCTTC. Translated: CASSLKGTSGFNEQFF. This rearrangement joins TRBV5-1 to TRBJ2-1; 11 nucleotides match TRBD2. CDR1 is SGHRS, CDR2 YFSETQ, per germline. V shed 1 base, J shed 7 bases, and the junction held 7 bases outside the gene matches. CDR3 length: 16 amino acids.

The chain has TRBV7-9 and TRBJ2-1; D gene ambiguous. V lost 1 base, J lost 8 bases, and 6 bases lay in between. The CDR3 consists of 12 residues. CDR1 is SEHNR and CDR2 is FQNEAQ in the germline V gene (reference sequence). The CDR3 DNA reads TGTGCCAGCAGCTTAGAATCGTATGAGCAGTTCTTC. Protein sequence: CASSLESYEQFF.

V is TRBV14 and J is TRBJ2-5; D ambiguous. The J call may be mistaken, given a closer DNA end match to TRBJ2-7. This CDR3 spans 14 amino acids. CDR1 and CDR2 (germline): SGHDN, FVKESK. DNA for the CDR3: TGTGCCAGCAGCCTAGCCGGTGTCGCCTACGAGCAGTACTTC. It yields the protein CASSLAGVAYEQYF.

V usage is TRBV29-1 and J usage is TRBJ2-1, with D uncertain. CDR3 length equals 14 residues. Germline V lookup: CDR1 SQVTM, CDR2 ANQGSEA. V shed 1 base and J shed 0 bases, with 7 bases lying between them. The CDR3 is CSVEAGSSYNEQFF. CDR3 sequence (DNA): TGCAGCGTTGAAGCCGGGTCCTCCTACAATGAGCAGTTCTTC.

The chain carries TRBV27 and TRBJ1-5; possible D gene TRBD1, 6 bases. V lost 4 bases to trimming and J lost 6 bases, with 13 bases between them. The CDR3 loop spans 14 amino acids. CDR1 and CDR2 (germline): MNHEY, SMNVEV (reference sequence). The CDR3 DNA reads as TGTGCCAGCAGTTCCCAGGGGCGGGGTCAGCCCCAGCATTTT. It translates to CASSSQGRGQPQHF.

A single count supports this clone. V and J are TRBV10-3 and TRBJ1-3; 9 bases map to TRBD1. The J segment lost 4 bases and the V segment lost 10 bases, leaving 8 bases of the junction unmatched. This CDR3 is built from 14 residues. The germline CDR1 and CDR2 sequences are ENHRY and SYGVKD. The CDR3 reads CATSDRGAGNTIYF. CDR3 DNA: TGTGCCACCTCCGACAGGGGGGCGGGAAACACCATATATTTT.

The chain has TRBV4-2 and TRBJ2-5, with 7 bases matching TRBD1. The better agreement between TRBJ2-7 and the DNA end casts doubt on the J call. Germline CDR1 and CDR2: LGHNA and YNFKEQ. There are 15 residues in the CDR3. CDR3 nucleotides: TGTGCCAGCAGCCGACAGAGCGACAGGGTCTACGAGCAGTACTTC. It translates to CASSRQSDRVYEQYF.

J is TRBJ2-5 and V is TRBV7-6; 10 bases line up with TRBD2. Germline trimming cut 1 base from V and 4 bases from J; bases unmatched to any gene: 6. Germline V lookup: CDR1 SGHVS, CDR2 FNYEAQ. This CDR3 is built from 16 residues. CDR3 protein: CASSLGIASGRETQYF. The DNA of the CDR3 is TGTGCCAGCAGCTTAGGGATCGCTAGCGGGAGAGAGACCCAGTACTTC.

The chain couples TRBV28 to TRBJ2-7; 10 nucleotides align to TRBD1. V gave up 7 bases and J gave up 4 bases; unmatched junction bases: 13. CDR1 MDHEN and CDR2 SYDVKM come from the germline V gene. This CDR3 contains 16 residues. CDR3 in amino acids: CASTPLLTGGSYEQYF. In nucleotides, the CDR3 is TGTGCCAGCACGCCCTTACTGACAGGGGGCAGTTACGAGCAGTACTTC.

The rearrangement links TRBV5-5 to TRBJ2-2, with a possible D match to TRBD2 (6 bases). The CDR3 is made up of 16 amino acids. Germline CDR1 and CDR2: SGHKS and YYEKEE (reference sequence). V shed 1 base and J shed 1 base, with 11 bases lying between them. CDR3 region: CASSLYGGVNTGELFF. The CDR3 nucleotides are TGTGCCAGCAGCTTGTATGGCGGGGTGAACACCGGGGAGCTGTTTTTT. Full variable domain (remainder filled in from reference TRBV5-5 and TRBJ2-2): DAGVTQSPTHLIKTRGQQVTLRCSPISGHKSVSWYQQVLGQGPQFIFQYYEKEERGRGNFPDRFSARQFPNYSSELNVNALLLGDSALYLCASSLYGGVNTGELFFGEGSRLTVL.

The rearrangement joins TRBV29-1 to TRBJ1-1, with D tentatively TRBD1 (5 bases). Germline-derived CDR1 and CDR2 are SQVTM and ANQGSEA. Trimming removed 4 bases at V and 0 bases at J, with 9 bases between. CDR3 length: 13 amino acids. CDR3 sequence: CSVAGLMNTEAFF. CDR3 nucleotide sequence: TGCAGCGTTGCGGGACTGATGAACACTGAAGCTTTCTTT.

On this clone itself: This CDR3 is also generated by other DNA sequences in the sample. The V call is TRBV5-8, the J call TRBJ2-7; D might be TRBD2 (5 bases). V was clipped by 0 bases and J by 2 bases, with 6 bases between them. This CDR3 has 13 amino acids. Germline assignment: CDR1 SGHTS and CDR2 YDEGEE. CDR3 in amino acids: CASSLAGTYEQYF. The DNA of the CDR3 is TGTGCCAGCAGCTTGGCGGGAACCTACGAGCAGTACTTC.

The rearrangement uses TRBV19 and TRBJ1-1; D is undetermined. Deletions cut 6 bases from V and 6 bases from J, with 11 bases between. CDR1 and CDR2 (germline): LNHDA, SQIVND (reference sequence). This CDR3 is 12 amino acids long. The CDR3 region has the DNA TGTGCCAGTAGGAATCCAGGCCCTGAAGCTTTCTTT. This codes for CASRNPGPEAFF.

This chain joins TRBV27 and TRBJ2-7; TRBD2 agrees at 7 bases. The length of the CDR3 is 14 residues. The J segment lost 6 bases and the V segment lost 7 bases, leaving 12 bases of the junction unmatched. Germline V gene data show CDR1 as MNHEY and CDR2 as SMNVEV (reference sequence). CDR3 in DNA: TGTGCCAGCACCAAGCGGCTAGCGGATACCGAGCAGTACTTC. Translated, it gives CASTKRLADTEQYF.

The V and J genes are TRBV27 and TRBJ1-2; D is possibly TRBD1 (5 bases). Germline assignment: CDR1 MNHEY and CDR2 SMNVEV (reference sequence). Trimming left V 3 bases short and J 8 bases short, with 13 bases between. This CDR3 contains 13 residues. CDR3 in amino acids: CASSFLGRGGYTF. The CDR3 DNA is TGTGCCAGCAGTTTTTTGGGACGTGGCGGCTACACCTTC.

This clone has just a few counts. The chain has TRBV6-1 and TRBJ1-5; 8 positions match TRBD1. In germline, CDR1 is MNHNS, CDR2 SASEGT. CDR3 size: 15 residues. The V and J ends lost 2 bases and 9 bases, in that order; junction bases with no gene match: 9. The CDR3 DNA reads as TGTGCCAGCAGTGAATATTGGACAGGGCTTTGGCCCCAGCATTTT. Translating gives CASSEYWTGLWPQHF.

This chain connects TRBV6-5 to TRBJ2-1; TRBD1 matches at 8 bases. Germline loops: CDR1 MNHEY, CDR2 SVGAGI. The trim removed 5 bases at V and 12 bases at J, leaving 3 bases unmatched. The CDR3 is 11 residues long. In DNA form, the CDR3 reads TGTGCCAGCAGTCCCGGACAGGGGCAGTTCTTC. Translation: CASSPGQGQFF.

The chain uses TRBV7-8 and TRBJ2-7; no reliable D call. This CDR3 contains 12 residues. CDR1 and CDR2 (germline): SGHVS, FQNEAQ. V gave up 1 base and J gave up 0 bases, with 1 base separating them. CDR3 amino acids: CASSLVSYEQYF. CDR3 in DNA: TGTGCCAGCAGCTTAGTCTCCTACGAGCAGTACTTC.

The V and J genes are TRBV9 and TRBJ2-5, with 9 positions matching TRBD2. V lost 6 bases to trimming and J lost 4 bases; unmatched junction nucleotides: 7. Germline lookup yields CDR1 SGDLS and CDR2 YYNGEE. The CDR3 extends over 14 amino acids. CDR3 sequence reads: CASTQGLARETQYF. DNA of the CDR3: TGTGCCAGCACCCAGGGACTAGCTCGAGAGACCCAGTACTTC.

The chain links TRBV7-2 to TRBJ2-1, with D possibly matching TRBD2 (6 bases). Looked up from germline, CDR1 is SGHTA and CDR2 is FQGNSA. The V and J ends lost 4 bases and 7 bases respectively, with 17 bases between them. The CDR3 has 15 residues. CDR3 in DNA: TGTGCCAGCAGCTATCTAGCGTGGGATCTAAATGAGCAGTTCTTC. Translated: CASSYLAWDLNEQFF. Drawing the rest from reference TRBV7-2 and TRBJ2-1, the complete variable domain is GAGVSQSPSNKVTEKGKDVELRCDPISGHTALYWYRQSLGQGLEFLIYFQGNSAPDKSGLPSDRFSAERTGGSVSTLTIQRTQQEDSAVYLCASSYLAWDLNEQFFGPGTRLTVL.

The chain uses TRBV15 and TRBJ1-6, with TRBD1 matching 7 bases. The CDR3 consists of 13 residues. Germline V gene data show CDR1 as LNHNV and CDR2 as YYDKDF (reference sequence). V lost 5 bases and J lost 7; bases outside the gene matches: 2. The DNA for the CDR3 is TGTGCCACCAGCCGGGACAGAAATTCACCCCTCCACTTT. This gives the protein CATSRDRNSPLHF.

This chain connects TRBV5-1 to TRBJ2-5; D is tentatively TRBD1 or TRBD2 (5 bases each). The CDR3 totals 17 residues. V was cut by 2 bases and J by 5 bases, with 22 bases left in between. The germline V gene encodes CDR1 SGHRS and CDR2 YFSETQ. CDR3 sequence reads: CASSLRASVGVSETQYF. CDR3 nucleotide sequence: TGCGCCAGCAGCTTAAGGGCTTCCGTGGGGGTTAGCGAGACCCAGTACTTC. Based on the CDR3 plus reference TRBV5-1 and TRBJ2-5, the full variable domain is KAGVTQTPRYLIKTRGQQVTLSCSPISGHRSVSWYQQTPGQGLQFLFEYFSETQRNKGNFPGRFSGRQFSNSRSEMNVSTLELGDSALYLCASSLRASVGVSETQYFGPGTRLLVL.